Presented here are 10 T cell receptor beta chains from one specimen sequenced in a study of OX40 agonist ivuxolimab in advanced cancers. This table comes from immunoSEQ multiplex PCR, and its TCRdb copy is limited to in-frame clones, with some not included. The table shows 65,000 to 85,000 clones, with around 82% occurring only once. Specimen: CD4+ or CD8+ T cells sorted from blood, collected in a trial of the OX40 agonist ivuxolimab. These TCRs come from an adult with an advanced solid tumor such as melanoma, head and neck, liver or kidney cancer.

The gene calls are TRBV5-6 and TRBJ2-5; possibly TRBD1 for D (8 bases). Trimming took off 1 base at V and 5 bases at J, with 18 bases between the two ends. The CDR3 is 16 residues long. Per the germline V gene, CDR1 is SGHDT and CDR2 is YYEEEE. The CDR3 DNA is TGTGCCAGCAGCTTGCTACTAGCACAGGGGGGGGAGACCCAGTACTTC. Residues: CASSLLLAQGGETQYF.

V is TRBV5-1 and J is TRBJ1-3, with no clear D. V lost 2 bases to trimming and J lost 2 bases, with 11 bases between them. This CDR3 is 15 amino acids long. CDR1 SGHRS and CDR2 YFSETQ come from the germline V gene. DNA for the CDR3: TGCGCCAGCAGCTTAGGGCAGAACGCTGGAAACACCATATATTTT. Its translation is CASSLGQNAGNTIYF. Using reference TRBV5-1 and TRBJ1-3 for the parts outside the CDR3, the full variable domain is KAGVTQTPRYLIKTRGQQVTLSCSPISGHRSVSWYQQTPGQGLQFLFEYFSETQRNKGNFPGRFSGRQFSNSRSEMNVSTLELGDSALYLCASSLGQNAGNTIYFGEGSWLTVV.

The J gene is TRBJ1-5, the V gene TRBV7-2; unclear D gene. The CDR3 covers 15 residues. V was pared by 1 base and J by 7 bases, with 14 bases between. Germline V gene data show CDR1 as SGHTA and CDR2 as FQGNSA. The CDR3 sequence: CASSLEVWGNQPQHF. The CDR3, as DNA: TGTGCCAGCAGCTTAGAGGTTTGGGGTAACCAGCCCCAGCATTTT.

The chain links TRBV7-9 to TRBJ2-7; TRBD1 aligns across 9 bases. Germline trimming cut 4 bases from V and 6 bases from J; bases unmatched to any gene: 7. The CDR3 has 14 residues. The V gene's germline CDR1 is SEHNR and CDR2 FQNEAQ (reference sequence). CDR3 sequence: CASSSGTGRVEQYF. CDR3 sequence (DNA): TGTGCCAGCAGCTCCGGGACAGGGCGGGTCGAGCAGTACTTC.

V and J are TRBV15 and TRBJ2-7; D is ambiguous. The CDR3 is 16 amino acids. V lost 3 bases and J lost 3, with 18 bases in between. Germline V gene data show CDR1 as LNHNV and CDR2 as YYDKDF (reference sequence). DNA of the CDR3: TGTGCCACCAGCAGGGATGAGACCCCAAGCCTCTACGAGCAGTACTTC. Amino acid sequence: CATSRDETPSLYEQYF.

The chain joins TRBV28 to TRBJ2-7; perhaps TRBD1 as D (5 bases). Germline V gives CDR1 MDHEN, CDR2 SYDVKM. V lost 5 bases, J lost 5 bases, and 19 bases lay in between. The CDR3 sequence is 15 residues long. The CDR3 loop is CASSPLGATFHEQYF. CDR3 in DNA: TGTGCCAGCAGTCCCTTAGGGGCGACGTTCCACGAGCAGTACTTC.

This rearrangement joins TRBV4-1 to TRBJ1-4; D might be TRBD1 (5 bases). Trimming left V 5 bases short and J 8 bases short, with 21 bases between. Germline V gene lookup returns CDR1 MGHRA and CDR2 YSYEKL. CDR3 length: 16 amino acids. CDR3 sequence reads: CASSASGLEGNEKLFF. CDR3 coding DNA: TGCGCCAGCAGCGCAAGCGGTCTGGAGGGGAACGAAAAACTGTTTTTT.

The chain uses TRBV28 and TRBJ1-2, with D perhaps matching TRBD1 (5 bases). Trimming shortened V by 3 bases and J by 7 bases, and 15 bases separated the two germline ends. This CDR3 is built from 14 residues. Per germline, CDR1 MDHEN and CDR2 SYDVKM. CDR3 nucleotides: TGTGCCAGCAGTTTGCTTGCCGCCAGGGCTGGCTACACCTTC. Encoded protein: CASSLLAARAGYTF.

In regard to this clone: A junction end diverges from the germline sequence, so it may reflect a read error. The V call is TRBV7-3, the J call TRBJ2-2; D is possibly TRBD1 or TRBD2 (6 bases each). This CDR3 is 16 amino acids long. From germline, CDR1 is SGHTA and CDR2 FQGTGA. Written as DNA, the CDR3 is TGTGCCAGTAGCTTAAGAACAGGGAGGCGGACCGGGGAGCTGTTTTTT. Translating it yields CASSLRTGRRTGELFF.

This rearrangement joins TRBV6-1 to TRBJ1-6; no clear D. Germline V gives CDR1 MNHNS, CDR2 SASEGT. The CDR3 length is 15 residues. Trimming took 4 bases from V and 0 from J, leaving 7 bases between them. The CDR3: CASSADHSYNSPLHF. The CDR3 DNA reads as TGTGCCAGCAGTGCGGACCACTCCTATAATTCACCCCTCCACTTT.